The 8 T cell receptor beta chains presented below share a single source sample, sequenced in a study of cytomegalovirus exposure and HLA in healthy donors. The PCR ran on 60 Vbeta and 13 Jbeta primers. Method: immunoSEQ multiplex PCR; TCRdb's copy keeps in-frame clones and lacks some. The sample carries roughly 100,000 clones, approximately 71% recorded once. The material sequenced was PBMCs. The receptors come from a man in his forties in good health and CMV-seronegative.

The chain joins TRBV7-6 to TRBJ2-3; tentative D call: TRBD2 (6 bases). With 1 base removed from V and 5 bases from J, the gap between germline ends came to 10 bases. Germline CDR1 reads SGHVS; CDR2 reads FNYEAQ. CDR3 length: 14 residues. The CDR3 coding sequence is TGTGCCAGCAGCTTAGTGGCGGGGCGAGATACGCAGTATTTT. It encodes CASSLVAGRDTQYF.

The chain joins TRBV10-1 to TRBJ1-1, with 9 bases lining up with TRBD1. Germline-derived CDR1 and CDR2 are WNHNN and SYGVQD (reference sequence). J lost 5 bases, V lost 2 bases, and 6 bases had no gene match. The CDR3 is 15 residues long. CDR3 in amino acids: CASSEPQGARTEAFF. The CDR3, as DNA: TGCGCCAGCAGTGAGCCACAGGGGGCGCGAACTGAAGCTTTCTTT.

The chain carries TRBV19 and TRBJ2-5; possible D gene TRBD1, 5 bases. Germline lookup yields CDR1 LNHDA and CDR2 SQIVND (reference sequence). The CDR3 consists of 10 residues. CDR3 residues: CAAGQETQYF. Here the CDR3 DNA reads TGTGCAGCAGGGCAAGAGACCCAGTACTTC. The full variable domain, rest sourced from reference TRBV19 and TRBJ2-5, is DGGITQSPKYLFRKEGQNVTLSCEQNLNHDAMYWYRQDPGQGLRLIYYSQIVNDFQKGDIAEGYSVSREKKESFPLTVTSAQKNPTAFYLCAAGQETQYFGPGTRLLVL.

The chain links TRBV5-6 to TRBJ2-2; a possible D gene is TRBD2 (7 bases). Per the germline V gene, CDR1 is SGHDT and CDR2 is YYEEEE. The CDR3 consists of 14 residues. Between the trimmed V and J ends, which lost 4 bases and 7 bases, there was a span of 14 bases. The CDR3 sequence is CASSLWGGIGELFF. Here the CDR3 DNA reads TGTGCCAGCAGCCTCTGGGGGGGCATCGGGGAGCTGTTTTTT.

The J gene is TRBJ2-5, the V gene TRBV5-1; tentative D call: TRBD2 (5 bases). The length of the CDR3 is 15 residues. Trimming pared 7 bases from V and 1 base from J, leaving 17 bases between. Germline V CDR1 and CDR2: SGHRS, YFSETQ. The CDR3 nucleotides read TGCGCCAGCGCCCGCCTCCGGGGAACCCAAGAGACCCAGTACTTC. Its protein product is CASARLRGTQETQYF.

DNA of the CDR3: TGCAGCGTGGAGCCGGGACTAGCCTCGGATGAGCAGTTCTTC. It translates to CSVEPGLASDEQFF. V gene TRBV29-1 combines with J gene TRBJ2-1, with 9 bases that match TRBD2. Germline assignment: CDR1 SQVTM and CDR2 ANQGSEA. This CDR3 has 14 residues. Trimming took 6 bases from V and 8 from J; bases not matched to a gene: 11.

The chain employs TRBV11-2 and TRBJ2-7, with 10 bases matching TRBD1. Germline assignment: CDR1 SGHAT and CDR2 FQNNGV. CDR3 length: 15 residues. V lost 5 bases, J lost 4 bases, and 8 bases stayed unmatched. CDR3 nucleotides: TGTGCCAGCAGCCCCCCGGGACAGGGGCGGTACGAGCAGTACTTC. Translation gives CASSPPGQGRYEQYF.

The J gene is TRBJ2-7, the V gene TRBV2, with TRBD2 matching over 9 bases. The CDR3 contains 14 residues. J was trimmed by 2 bases and V by 2 bases; bases with no gene match: 1. In germline, CDR1 is SNHLY, CDR2 FYNNEI. The CDR3 loop is CASSESSGAYEQYF. The CDR3 nucleotides are TGTGCCAGCAGTGAATCTAGCGGGGCCTACGAGCAGTACTTC.